Listed below are T cell receptor beta chains from one sample, sequenced in a study of blood T cell repertoires in COVID-19. Here immunoSEQ multiplex PCR was the method, and the copy in TCRdb shows in-frame clones only, minus some. The data hold 350,000 or so clones, with more than 70% observed a single time. Material for sequencing was PBMCs or T cells enriched from blood (not recorded which). The receptors derive from a woman in her 30s who had been exposed to COVID-19. Both conserved end residues are trimmed from each CDR3. The size field is filled for only some rows; it gives once, few, many or a size class.

size: NA
V: TRBV2
CDR3: ASSATGTLIEKLF

size: NA
V: TRBV18
CDR3: ASSPGNVRDQETQY

size: NA
V: TRBV5-1
CDR3: ASSVGLNEKLF

size: NA
V: TRBV19
CDR3: ASSEAGDLSEQY

size: NA
V: TRBV3-1/TRBV3-2
CDR3: ASSQEGTSPTSTDTQY

size: NA
V: TRBV29-1
CDR3: SVGTGGSNQPQH

size: NA
V: TRBV2
CDR3: ASSDWDRVTDTQY

size: NA
V: TRBV3-1/TRBV3-2
CDR3: ASSQTTSLGEQF

size: NA
V: TRBV28
CDR3: ASSGETYEQY

size: few
V: TRBV7-8
CDR3: ASSLTGGDTGELF

size: NA
V: TRBV30
CDR3: AWTQGYSDTQY

size: NA
V: TRBV5-6
CDR3: ASSFEAEQY

size: NA
V: TRBV15
CDR3: ATSRDRVPGNTIY

size: NA
V: TRBV7-9
CDR3: ASSLTGVDEQY

size: NA
V: TRBV7-9
CDR3: ASSLGAQNQETQY

size: NA
V: TRBV12-3/TRBV12-4
CDR3: ASSRLVIDEQF

size: NA
V: TRBV6-2/TRBV6-3
CDR3: ASSSRDRPTYEQY

size: NA
V: TRBV27
CDR3: ASSFSSSTDTQY

size: NA
V: TRBV9
CDR3: ASSASLGSYGYT

size: NA
V: TRBV5-1
CDR3: ASSLEDRLMSRNEQF

size: NA
V: TRBV4-1
CDR3: ASSQGLPLDGYT

size: few
V: TRBV6-6
CDR3: ASRPQDTGELF

size: NA
V: TRBV28
CDR3: ASSLAGGRAVGELF

size: NA
V: TRBV6-1
CDR3: ASSEVGQVQETQY

size: few
V: TRBV24-1
CDR3: ATHPGTASNQPQH

size: NA
V: TRBV18
CDR3: ASSPLLAGETGELF

size: NA
V: TRBV7-9
CDR3: ASQEGVTATNEKLF

size: once
V: TRBV9
CDR3: ASSPDRYYEQY

size: few
V: TRBV28
CDR3: ASSLGVETEPQH

size: NA
V: TRBV4-1
CDR3: ASSQERRGNVLT

size: NA
V: TRBV27
CDR3: ASTLRGGDYNEQF

size: NA
V: TRBV28
CDR3: ASIDWGTEETQY

size: NA
V: TRBV9
CDR3: ASSRTSQEQF

size: NA
V: TRBV18
CDR3: ASSPFTVATNEKLF

size: NA
V: TRBV2
CDR3: ASSELTSALAKNIQY

size: NA
V: TRBV27
CDR3: ASSLRVWGGTQETQY

size: NA
V: TRBV19
CDR3: ASSSVKTTGRNEQF

size: NA
V: TRBV7-8
CDR3: ASSLMAPVPEQF

size: once
V: TRBV27
CDR3: ASSLKARIYEQY

size: NA
V: TRBV5-1
CDR3: ASGLGQGYEQY

size: NA
V: TRBV27
CDR3: ASSLLGGTTYEQY

size: NA
V: TRBV13
CDR3: ASSLGSPAGNQPQH

size: NA
V: TRBV7-3
CDR3: ASSPVVWGDEQF

size: NA
V: TRBV19
CDR3: ASGDRGTEKLF

size: NA
V: TRBV9
CDR3: ASSVGGLAGSYEQY

size: NA
V: TRBV19
CDR3: ASSGGGFPYEQY

size: few
V: TRBV19
CDR3: ASSRRTGTVDTGELF

size: NA
V: TRBV7-2
CDR3: ASSSQGVPGQPQH

size: NA
V: TRBV7-9
CDR3: ASSSGSNQPQH

size: NA
V: TRBV28
CDR3: ASSYGQGENYGYT

size: NA
V: TRBV5-6
CDR3: ASSLGQRSINQPQH

size: NA
V: TRBV7-9
CDR3: ATAGVGETQY

size: NA
V: TRBV19
CDR3: ASSMAQGNTGELF

size: NA
V: TRBV14
CDR3: ASSLGGTTEAF

size: NA
V: TRBV9
CDR3: ASSHPRGEQF

size: NA
V: TRBV7-9
CDR3: ASSSGSGTSGTDTQY

size: NA
V: TRBV10-3
CDR3: AISKVAGSNEQF

size: NA
V: TRBV11-1
CDR3: ASSPSSYEQY